One T cell receptor beta chain is described in this entry. Sequencing was performed with immunoSEQ multiplex PCR; in TCRdb, only in-frame clones are kept and a portion is missing. The repertoire holds about 270,000 clones, with just under 90% as singletons. Cohorts were based on clinical histories the participants reported. For recovered donors of Cohort 3, there were two negative PCRs, clearance, or symptom resolution. CDR3 length: 13 amino acids. Trimming left V 2 bases short and J 3 bases short, with 8 bases between. The germline gives CDR1 SGHNT, CDR2 YYREEE (reference sequence). This specimen belongs to a study of blood T cell repertoires in COVID-19. The overall study: Samples came from the United States, Italy and Spain, spanning acute and convalescent COVID-19.

J is TRBJ2-5 and V is TRBV5-4, with D uncertain. This TCR was recovered from a woman in her fifties or sixties who had recovered from COVID-19. Sequencing was carried out using PBMCs or T cells enriched from blood (not recorded which). DNA for the CDR3: TGTGCCAGCAGCTTCGGTACGGAAGAGACCCAGTACTTC. It encodes CASSFGTEETQYF.